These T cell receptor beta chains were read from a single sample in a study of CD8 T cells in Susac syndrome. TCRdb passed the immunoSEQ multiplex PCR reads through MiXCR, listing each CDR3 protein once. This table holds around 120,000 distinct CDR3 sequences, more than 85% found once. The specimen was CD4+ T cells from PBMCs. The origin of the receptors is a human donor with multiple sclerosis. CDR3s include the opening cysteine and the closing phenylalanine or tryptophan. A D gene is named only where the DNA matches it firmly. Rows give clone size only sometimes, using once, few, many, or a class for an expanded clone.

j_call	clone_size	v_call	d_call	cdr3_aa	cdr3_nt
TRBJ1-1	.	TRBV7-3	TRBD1	CASSLMGQGYTEAFF	TGTGCCAGCAGCTTAATGGGACAGGGATACACTGAAGCTTTCTTT
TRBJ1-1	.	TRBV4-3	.	CASSQELGGSTEAFF	TGCGCCAGCAGCCAAGAACTAGGAGGAAGCACTGAAGCTTTCTTT
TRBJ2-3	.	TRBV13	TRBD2	CASSSRLAGGDTQYF	TGTGCCAGCAGCTCGAGACTAGCGGGGGGAGATACGCAGTATTTT
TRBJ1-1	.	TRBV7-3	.	CASSPDPNTEAFF	TGTGCCAGCAGCCCCGATCCGAACACTGAAGCTTTCTTT
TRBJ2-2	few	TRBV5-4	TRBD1	CASSLDPGGTGELFF	TGTGCCAGCAGCTTGGACCCAGGGGGCACCGGGGAGCTGTTTTTT
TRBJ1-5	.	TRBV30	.	CAWSADSNQPQHF	TGTGCCTGGAGCGCCGATAGCAATCAGCCCCAGCATTTT
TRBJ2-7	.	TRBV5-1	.	CASSSPGVAKYF	TGCGCCAGCAGCTCCCCGGGCGTAGCGAAGTACTTC
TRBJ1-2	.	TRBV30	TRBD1	CAWSVHPRGPSGYTF	TGTGCCTGGAGTGTACACCCCAGGGGGCCGAGTGGCTACACCTTC
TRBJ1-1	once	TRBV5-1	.	CASSLGAAMNTEAFF	TGCGCCAGCAGCTTGGGGGCAGCTATGAACACTGAAGCTTTCTTT
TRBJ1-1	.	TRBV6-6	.	CASSYPDGGTEAFF	TGTGCCAGCAGTTACCCGGACGGGGGGACTGAAGCTTTCTTT
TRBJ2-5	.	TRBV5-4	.	CASSFGSGARETQYF	TGTGCCAGCAGCTTCGGCAGCGGTGCTAGGGAGACCCAGTACTTC
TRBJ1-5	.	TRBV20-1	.	CSAGDRPYNQPQHF	TGCAGTGCTGGCGACCGACCCTACAATCAGCCCCAGCATTTT
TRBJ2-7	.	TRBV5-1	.	CASSLQSGLLGYEQYF	TGCGCCAGCAGTTTGCAGTCGGGGCTACTCGGATACGAGCAGTACTTC
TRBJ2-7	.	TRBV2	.	CASSLRTESYEQYF	TGTGCCAGCAGCCTGCGGACTGAGTCCTACGAGCAGTACTTC
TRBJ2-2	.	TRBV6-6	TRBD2	CASFHSGAVTGELFF	TGTGCCAGTTTTCATAGCGGGGCGGTGACCGGGGAGCTGTTTTTT
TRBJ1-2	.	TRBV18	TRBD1	CASSPPTGFYGYTF	TGTGCCAGCTCACCACCGACAGGGTTCTATGGCTACACCTTC
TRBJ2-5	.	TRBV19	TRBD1	CASTQTGGETQYF	TGTGCCAGTACCCAGACAGGGGGTGAGACCCAGTACTTC
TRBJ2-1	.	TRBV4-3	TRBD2	CASSRSDVSGGQQFF	TGCGCCAGCAGCCGCTCCGATGTTAGCGGGGGCCAGCAGTTCTTC
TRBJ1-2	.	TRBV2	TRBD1	CASSDPNRDRKSGYTF	TGTGCCAGCAGTGACCCTAACCGGGACAGAAAGTCTGGCTACACCTTC
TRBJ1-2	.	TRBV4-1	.	CASSPGERANYGYTF	TGCGCCAGCAGCCCGGGGGAGAGGGCTAACTATGGCTACACCTTC
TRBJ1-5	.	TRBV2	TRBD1	CASRTGTGGATRIQPQHF	TGTGCCAGCAGAACTGGGACAGGGGGCGCGACTAGGATTCAGCCCCAGCATTTT
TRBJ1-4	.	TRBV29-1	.	CSVAGAPMSEKLFF	TGCAGCGTCGCCGGGGCCCCCATGAGTGAAAAACTGTTTTTT
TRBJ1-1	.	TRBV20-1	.	CSAPSGTPNTEAFF	TGCAGTGCTCCGTCCGGGACACCGAACACTGAAGCTTTCTTT
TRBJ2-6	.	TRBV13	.	CATRGGRAGANVLTF	TGTGCCACCAGAGGCGGTCGAGCTGGGGCCAACGTCCTGACTTTC